The T cell receptor (beta chain) under discussion was sequenced for a study of cytomegalovirus exposure and HLA in healthy donors. At the level of the study: Early released data comprised about 90 million unique TCRs from HLA-typed donors. Of all 400 or so donors who were genotyped, 70% to 85% belonged to the Caucasian-associated ancestry cluster. Notes on the study in general: An analysis that was carried out later associated 16,951 TCR beta sequences with HLA alleles at 0.05 false discovery rate. Owing to their indistinguishability, certain V segments, notably TRBV6-2 and TRBV6-3, were excluded.

As regards this clone: Its antigen is currently unknown.

PCR employed 60 Vbeta and 13 Jbeta primers. This table comes from immunoSEQ multiplex PCR, and its TCRdb copy is limited to in-frame clones, with some not included. This table holds under 130,000 clones, 65% to 85% found once. V gave up 1 base and J gave up 2 bases, with 11 bases separating them. The CDR3 has 15 residues. Germline loops: CDR1 LGHNA, CDR2 YNFKEQ. The genes are TRBV4-2 and TRBJ1-1, with D possibly being TRBD1 (5 bases). This receptor was taken from a young man in good health and CMV-seronegative. Sequenced input: PBMCs. CDR3 coding DNA: TGTGCCAGCAGCCAAGTTGCAGGGTCCAACACTGAAGCTTTCTTT. Its translation: CASSQVAGSNTEAFF.